These 30 T cell receptor beta chains were sequenced from one sample in a study of shared clonotypes between healthy human individuals. The protocol was immunoSEQ multiplex PCR, while the TCRdb copy is restricted to in-frame clones and leaves out a portion. Of approximately 1.9 million clones in the sample, 93% were seen once. CD8 cells classed as naive were CD45RO-negative and positively selected for CCR7, excluding terminally differentiated effector memory CD45RA+ cells. Sample: naive CD8+ T cells from PBMCs. Receptor source: a young man in good health. Some clones in this sample may be carry-over from other donors' samples.

The chain is built from TRBV9 and TRBJ1-4; tentatively, D is TRBD1 (5 bases). This CDR3 is 17 amino acids long. V lost 0 bases and J lost 0, with 12 bases in between. Germline V gives CDR1 SGDLS, CDR2 YYNGEE. Here the CDR3 DNA reads TGTGCCAGCAGCGTAGGACACAGGACCACAACTAATGAAAAACTGTTTTTT. Amino acids: CASSVGHRTTTNEKLFF.

The chain has TRBV5-5 and TRBJ2-1; D possibly corresponds to TRBD1 (5 bases). V was trimmed by 2 bases and J by 5 bases, leaving 8 bases between them. CDR3 size: 13 residues. Germline-derived CDR1 and CDR2 are SGHKS and YYEKEE (reference sequence). This CDR3 is CASSFKGNNEQFF. CDR3 sequence (DNA): TGTGCCAGCAGCTTTAAGGGGAACAATGAGCAGTTCTTC.

The rearrangement joins TRBV2 to TRBJ2-5, with D possibly matching TRBD1 (6 bases). Germline V gene lookup returns CDR1 SNHLY and CDR2 FYNNEI. V shed 6 bases and J shed 4 bases, with 15 bases lying between them. The CDR3 runs 14 residues. The CDR3 nucleotides read TGTGCCAGCAGGTACAGTGGGGGCGTAGAGACCCAGTACTTC. Its translation: CASRYSGGVETQYF.

The CDR3 bases are TGTGCCACCAGCGACGTGCTAGACTCCGAGCAGTACTTC. Its translation is CATSDVLDSEQYF. The chain has TRBV15 and TRBJ2-7; D ambiguous. Germline lookup yields CDR1 LNHNV and CDR2 YYDKDF (reference sequence). This CDR3 has 13 amino acids. The V and J ends lost 5 bases and 6 bases respectively, with 14 bases between them.

This rearrangement joins TRBV2 to TRBJ2-3; D uncertain. The CDR3 has 14 amino acids. Trimming cost V 9 bases and J 0 bases, with 13 bases left between them. Germline loops: CDR1 SNHLY, CDR2 FYNNEI. In DNA, the CDR3 is TGTGCCAGTACGAGCCCAACAAGCACAGATACGCAGTATTTT. Translating it yields CASTSPTSTDTQYF.

The chain is built from TRBV10-3 and TRBJ2-3; D gene uncertain. The germline V gene has CDR1 ENHRY and CDR2 SYGVKD. Between the trimmed V and J ends, which lost 10 bases and 3 bases, there was a span of 11 bases. This CDR3 is built from 12 residues. The CDR3 region is CASSEGTDTQYF. The DNA for the CDR3 is TGTGCCAGCAGCGAAGGGACAGATACGCAGTATTTT.

The chain employs TRBV18 and TRBJ2-5; 11 positions agree with TRBD1. Germline assignment: CDR1 KGHSH and CDR2 LQKENI. With V trimmed by 4 bases and J by 1 base, 5 bases remained unmatched. The CDR3 is 16 amino acids. CDR3 nucleotide sequence: TGTGCCAGCTCACTCCGGGACAGGGGGTCCCAAGAGACCCAGTACTTC. Amino acids: CASSLRDRGSQETQYF.

The chain recombines TRBV7-9 with TRBJ2-5, with TRBD2 matching 10 bases. The CDR3 consists of 16 residues. V lost 1 base, J lost 0 bases, and 2 bases stayed unmatched. Germline loops: CDR1 SEHNR, CDR2 FQNEAQ (reference sequence). This CDR3 is CASSLVLAGNQETQYF. As DNA, the CDR3 is TGTGCCAGCAGCTTAGTACTAGCGGGGAACCAAGAGACCCAGTACTTC.

The V call is TRBV28, the J call TRBJ1-5; TRBD1 might be the D (6 bases). The CDR3 runs 16 residues. The V gene lost 3 bases and the J gene lost 0 bases, with 12 bases spanning the gap. The germline V gene encodes CDR1 MDHEN and CDR2 SYDVKM. The CDR3 sequence is CASSFGDKYSNQPQHF. The CDR3 nucleotides read TGTGCCAGCAGTTTTGGGGACAAATATAGCAATCAGCCCCAGCATTTT. The entire variable domain, with the rest obtained from reference TRBV28 and TRBJ1-5, is as follows: DVKVTQSSRYLVKRTGEKVFLECVQDMDHENMFWYRQDPGLGLRLIYFSYDVKMKEKGDIPEGYSVSREKKERFSLILESASTNQTSMYLCASSFGDKYSNQPQHFGDGTRLSIL.

V usage is TRBV7-2 and J usage is TRBJ2-7; perhaps D is TRBD1 or TRBD2 (5 bases each). The CDR3 runs 15 residues. V dropped 5 bases and J dropped 2 bases, with 16 bases sitting between them. CDR1 and CDR2 from the germline V gene are SGHTA and FQGNSA. The CDR3 loop is CASSQASGATYEQYF. As DNA, the CDR3 is TGTGCCAGCAGCCAAGCCTCCGGGGCTACCTACGAGCAGTACTTC.

This rearrangement joins TRBV6-4 to TRBJ2-1; possible D gene TRBD2, 5 bases. Per germline, CDR1 MRHNA and CDR2 SNTAGT. V lost 3 bases, J lost 8 bases, and 17 bases lay in between. CDR3 length equals 15 residues. The CDR3 DNA is TGTGCCAGCAGTGATATAGGACGCGGGCCGTATGAGCAGTTCTTC. Its protein is CASSDIGRGPYEQFF.

This clone appeared a single time. This rearrangement joins TRBV9 to TRBJ2-1; D is ambiguous. The germline V and J ends were trimmed by 0 bases and 9 bases, with 7 bases remaining between them. Germline CDR1 and CDR2: SGDLS and YYNGEE. The CDR3 length is 12 residues. The CDR3 nucleotides read TGTGCCAGCAGCGTAGTCGGAGCTGAGCAGTTCTTC. It translates to CASSVVGAEQFF.

The rearrangement joins TRBV5-5 to TRBJ2-1, with D perhaps being TRBD1 or TRBD2 (5 bases each). The CDR3 totals 12 residues. Germline CDR1 is SGHKS and CDR2 is YYEKEE (reference sequence). Trimming stripped 7 bases from V and 6 bases from J, with 11 bases between. CDR3 region: CASQSGGNEQFF. For the CDR3, the DNA is TGTGCCAGCCAGAGTGGGGGCAATGAGCAGTTCTTC. The full variable domain, rest sourced from reference TRBV5-5 and TRBJ2-1, is DAGVTQSPTHLIKTRGQQVTLRCSPISGHKSVSWYQQVLGQGPQFIFQYYEKEERGRGNFPDRFSARQFPNYSSELNVNALLLGDSALYLCASQSGGNEQFFGPGTRLTVL.

The rearrangement links TRBV13 to TRBJ2-7; TRBD1 matches at 9 bases. With V trimmed by 4 bases and J by 3 bases, 7 bases remained unmatched. Per germline, CDR1 PRHDT and CDR2 FYEKMQ (reference sequence). The CDR3 has 15 residues. The CDR3 DNA follows: TGTGCCAGCAGCTCGGGACAGGGCCTTGACTACGAGCAGTACTTC. Protein product: CASSSGQGLDYEQYF. Filled out from reference TRBV13 and TRBJ2-7, the complete variable domain reads AAGVIQSPRHLIKEKRETATLKCYPIPRHDTVYWYQQGPGQDPQFLISFYEKMQSDKGSIPDRFSAQQFSDYHSELNMSSLELGDSALYFCASSSGQGLDYEQYFGPGTRLTVT.

This chain uses TRBV7-9 with TRBJ1-1; the D gene is possibly TRBD1 (6 bases). Germline V gives CDR1 SEHNR, CDR2 FQNEAQ (reference sequence). The CDR3 length is 14 residues. V was cut by 6 bases and J by 1 base, with 12 bases left in between. CDR3 in DNA: TGTGCCAGCAGTAGGTGGGGGCGGAACACTGAAGCTTTCTTT. Amino acids: CASSRWGRNTEAFF.

The gene calls are TRBV27 and TRBJ2-5; D gene uncertain. The DNA end favors TRBJ2-7, so the J call may be wrong. The CDR3 loop spans 12 amino acids. In germline, CDR1 is MNHEY, CDR2 SMNVEV (reference sequence). The CDR3, as DNA: TGTGCCAGCAGTTTATATGGCTACGAGCAGTACTTC. This gives the protein CASSLYGYEQYF.

The chain joins TRBV4-2 to TRBJ2-1, with 7 bases matching TRBD2. The germline gives CDR1 LGHNA, CDR2 YNFKEQ. V shed 0 bases and J 0 bases; nucleotides not matched to a gene: 5. The CDR3 consists of 17 residues. The CDR3 DNA follows: TGTGCCAGCAGCCAAGATTCGGGGGAGGGCTCCTACAATGAGCAGTTCTTC. Amino acids: CASSQDSGEGSYNEQFF.

Details on this clone: The identical CDR3 is also encoded by other nucleotide sequences in the sample. CDR3 in DNA: TGTGCCAGTAGCCCGACAGGGTTGGATGGCTACACCTTC. Its translation: CASSPTGLDGYTF. J is TRBJ1-2 and V is TRBV19; 7 bases fit TRBD1. The trim removed 6 bases at V and 6 bases at J, leaving 7 bases unmatched. The CDR3 spans 13 residues. The germline CDR1 and CDR2 sequences are LNHDA and SQIVND (reference sequence). The whole variable domain, remainder taken from reference TRBV19 and TRBJ1-2, is DGGITQSPKYLFRKEGQNVTLSCEQNLNHDAMYWYRQDPGQGLRLIYYSQIVNDFQKGDIAEGYSVSREKKESFPLTVTSAQKNPTAFYLCASSPTGLDGYTFGSGTRLTVV.

CDR3 amino acids: CASSVGETFASYEQYF. The CDR3 DNA follows: TGTGCCAGCAGTGTTGGTGAGACGTTCGCTTCCTACGAGCAGTACTTC. V usage is TRBV2 and J usage is TRBJ2-7; no firm D call. V was shortened by 4 bases and J by 1 base, with 17 bases between the two germline ends. From germline, CDR1 is SNHLY and CDR2 FYNNEI. The CDR3 loop spans 16 amino acids.

The rearrangement joins TRBV5-4 to TRBJ2-7; tentatively, D is TRBD1 or TRBD2 (5 bases each). V was pared by 0 bases and J by 4 bases, with 14 bases between. The CDR3 is 15 amino acids. Germline CDR1 reads SGHNT; CDR2 reads YYREEE (reference sequence). CDR3 bases: TGTGCCAGCAGCTTGGGAGGGGCGGGCGGGTACGAGCAGTACTTC. Protein product: CASSLGGAGGYEQYF.

The CDR3 is CASSPHGRALETQYF. CDR3 coding DNA: TGTGCCAGCAGTCCTCACGGGAGGGCCTTGGAGACCCAGTACTTC. This chain connects TRBV6-5 to TRBJ2-5; 8 nucleotides agree with TRBD2. CDR3 size: 15 residues. In germline, CDR1 is MNHEY, CDR2 SVGAGI. The V and J ends lost 5 bases and 5 bases, in that order; junction bases with no gene match: 10.

The genes are TRBV6-6 and TRBJ2-2, with 10 bases lining up with TRBD1. The ends lost 0 bases at V and 11 bases at J; junction bases unmatched: 0. There are 13 residues in the CDR3. Germline V lookup: CDR1 MNHNY, CDR2 SVGAGI (reference sequence). CDR3 DNA: TGTGCCAGCAGTTACTCGACAGGGGGCGAGCTGTTTTTT. Translating it yields CASSYSTGGELFF.

The J gene is TRBJ1-3, the V gene TRBV28; 7 bases are a match to TRBD1. V shed 2 bases, J shed 5 bases, and the junction held 3 bases outside the gene matches. The CDR3 covers 14 residues. Germline-derived CDR1 and CDR2 are MDHEN and SYDVKM. CDR3 sequence: CASSLDRARNTIYF. The DNA of the CDR3 is TGTGCCAGCAGTTTAGACAGGGCCAGAAACACCATATATTTT.

In this sample, this clone turned up once. V is TRBV7-9 and J is TRBJ1-2; 8 bases map to TRBD1. V trimming: 4 bases; J trimming: 6 bases; junction bases outside the gene matches: 7. CDR3 length: 14 amino acids. CDR1 is SEHNR, CDR2 FQNEAQ, per germline (reference sequence). CDR3 sequence (DNA): TGTGCCAGCAGCTCCCCGGGACAGGCTGATGGCTACACCTTC. It encodes CASSSPGQADGYTF.

J is TRBJ1-4 and V is TRBV19, with D hard to call. This CDR3 has 15 amino acids. Trimming took 1 base from V and 5 from J, leaving 11 bases between them. From germline, CDR1 is LNHDA and CDR2 SQIVND (reference sequence). The CDR3 DNA sequence: TGTGCCAGTAGTATAGTGGGCACCACGAATGAAAAACTGTTTTTT. This gives the protein CASSIVGTTNEKLFF.

The chain is built from TRBV6-1 and TRBJ2-1; 14 bases fit TRBD2. Germline-derived CDR1 and CDR2 are MNHNS and SASEGT. Trimming removed 4 bases from V and 7 bases from J; junction bases left unmatched: 18. The length of the CDR3 is 20 residues. DNA for the CDR3: TGTGCCAGCAGTGCATCCGGGACTAGCGGGAGTTCTAAGATTAAGAATGAGCAGTTCTTC. Protein product: CASSASGTSGSSKIKNEQFF.

This clone is a singleton in its sample. A read error may be the cause here, since a much bigger clone is one base away. V gene TRBV28 combines with J gene TRBJ2-1; D remains ambiguous. Germline lookup yields CDR1 MDHEN and CDR2 SYDVKM. Deletions cut 5 bases from V and 3 bases from J, with 5 bases between. The CDR3 is 12 residues long. As DNA, the CDR3 is TGTGCCAGCAGTCCCCACTACAATGAGCAGTTCTTC. Translated: CASSPHYNEQFF. Full variable domain (missing parts from reference TRBV28 and TRBJ2-1): DVKVTQSSRYLVKRTGEKVFLECVQDMDHENMFWYRQDPGLGLRLIYFSYDVKMKEKGDIPEGYSVSREKKERFSLILESASTNQTSMYLCASSPHYNEQFFGPGTRLTVL.

J is TRBJ2-7 and V is TRBV14; D unresolved. This CDR3 region has 12 residues. Germline lookup yields CDR1 SGHDN and CDR2 FVKESK. V was shortened by 2 bases and J by 6 bases, with 8 bases between the two germline ends. CDR3 DNA sequence: TGTGCCAGCAGCCAATTAAGGACCGAGCAGTACTTC. Translated: CASSQLRTEQYF.

The rearrangement joins TRBV7-8 to TRBJ2-2, with 9 bases fitting TRBD2. After removal of 5 bases from V and 8 bases from J, the junction contained 12 bases not matched to a gene. Germline CDR1 and CDR2: SGHVS and FQNEAQ. This CDR3 contains 16 residues. The CDR3 reads CASSLRPGLAAGELFF. In DNA form, the CDR3 reads TGTGCCAGCAGCCTCAGACCGGGACTAGCAGCGGGGGAGCTGTTTTTT.

The chain uses TRBV4-2 and TRBJ2-7; 9 positions match TRBD2. This CDR3 contains 18 residues. Germline V CDR1 and CDR2: LGHNA, YNFKEQ. V lost 0 bases and J lost 3; bases outside the gene matches: 12. The CDR3 sequence: CASSQDRRLAVVDYEQYF. The CDR3 DNA follows: TGTGCCAGCAGCCAAGATCGGAGACTAGCGGTAGTTGACTACGAGCAGTACTTC.